These 16 T cell receptor beta chains were all obtained from the same sample, sequenced in a study of blood T cell repertoires in COVID-19 (dated by TCRdb to the early 2020s). Library construction relied on the immunoSEQ multiplex PCR assay. The clones in this table, taken by TCRdb from immuneACCESS, are in-frame only. Not every clone is retained; where verified, under half of the shortfall comes from an unresolved V gene, and the cause of the rest is unknown. In all, the sample holds over 85,000 clones, and approximately 84% of those were seen once. 9.5% to 10% of the sample is taken by the ten largest. Material for sequencing was peripheral blood. These receptors were obtained from a middle-aged man with active or convalescent COVID-19.

The chain couples TRBV19 to TRBJ1-1, with TRBD1 identical over 8 bases. Germline V gene data show CDR1 as LNHDA and CDR2 as SQIVND (reference sequence). The CDR3 runs to 15 residues. Unmatched junction bases numbered 3, after V lost 3 bases and J lost 0 bases. CDR3 amino acids: CASSMTGALNTEAFF. The CDR3 DNA reads TGTGCCAGTAGTATGACAGGGGCGCTGAACACTGAAGCTTTCTTT.

As for this clone: One end of the junction does not line up with germline, which may come from a read error. The rearrangement joins TRBV7-7 to TRBJ2-5, with 7 positions matching TRBD2. This CDR3 has 15 residues. CDR1 and CDR2 (germline): SSHAT, FNYEAQ (reference sequence). The DNA of the CDR3 is TGTGCTAGCAGCCCCAACTTAGCGGGTGGCGAGACCCAGTACTTC. Amino acid sequence: CASSPNLAGGETQYF. The full variable domain, with the rest looked up from reference TRBV7-7 and TRBJ2-5, is GAGVSQSPRYKVTKRGQDVTLRCDPISSHATLYWYQQALGQGPEFLTYFNYEAQPDKSGLPSDRFSAERPEGSISTLTIQRTEQRDSAMYRCASSPNLAGGETQYFGPGTRLLVL.

The rearrangement joins TRBV3-1 (or the pseudogene TRBV3-2) to TRBJ1-2; D call uncertain. Germline V gene lookup returns CDR1 LGHDT and CDR2 YNNKEL (reference sequence). CDR3 size: 14 residues. Trimming pared 0 bases from V and 7 bases from J, leaving 12 bases between. For the CDR3, the DNA is TGTGCCAGCAGCCAAGATCTAGGCGGAAGTGGCTACACCTTC. This translates into CASSQDLGGSGYTF.

This sequence joins TRBV5-4 and TRBJ1-2; the D is unclear. The CDR3 runs 12 residues. CDR1 and CDR2 from the germline V gene are SGHNT and YYREEE (reference sequence). Deletions cut 3 bases from V and 7 bases from J, with 10 bases between. The CDR3, as DNA: TGTGCCAGCAGCTCGGACTCAACTGGCTACACCTTC. As protein: CASSSDSTGYTF. The complete variable domain, with remaining parts taken from reference TRBV5-4 and TRBJ1-2, reads ETGVTQSPTHLIKTRGQQVTLRCSSQSGHNTVSWYQQALGQGPQFIFQYYREEENGRGNFPPRFSGLQFPNYSSELNVNALELDDSALYLCASSSDSTGYTFGSGTRLTVV.

The chain couples TRBV7-9 to TRBJ2-1; 9 positions match TRBD2. The V gene end was trimmed by 3 bases and the J gene end by 0 bases; junction bases not matched to a gene: 6. The germline V gene has CDR1 SEHNR and CDR2 FQNEAQ (reference sequence). The CDR3 is made up of 17 amino acids. Written as DNA, the CDR3 is TGTGCCAGCAGCTTTACTACTAGCGGGCCCTCCTACAATGAGCAGTTCTTC. Its protein is CASSFTTSGPSYNEQFF.

J is TRBJ2-3 and V is TRBV24-1, with 8 bases lining up with TRBD1. V gave up 7 bases and J gave up 2 bases; unmatched junction bases: 7. Germline CDR1 KGHDR, CDR2 SFDVKD. This CDR3 comprises 15 residues. The CDR3 sequence is CATRDRGELTDTQYF. In nucleotides, the CDR3 is TGTGCCACCAGAGACAGGGGTGAACTCACAGATACGCAGTATTTT.

This clone occurred once. This rearrangement joins TRBV6-6 to TRBJ2-5; perhaps TRBD1 as D (7 bases). The V end was cut by 0 bases, the J end by 1 base, with 12 bases between. Germline assignment: CDR1 MNHNY and CDR2 SVGAGI (reference sequence). The length of the CDR3 is 16 residues. CDR3 residues: CASSYSPGGPQETQYF. CDR3 in DNA: TGTGCCAGCAGTTACTCTCCAGGGGGGCCCCAAGAGACCCAGTACTTC.

This sequence joins TRBV5-1 and TRBJ1-1; D gene unclear. V gave up 3 bases and J gave up 4 bases, with 16 bases separating them. The germline CDR1 and CDR2 sequences are SGHRS and YFSETQ. The length of the CDR3 is 15 residues. This CDR3 is CASSSRQHTTTEAFF. For the CDR3, the DNA is TGCGCCAGCAGCTCAAGACAACATACGACCACTGAAGCTTTCTTT. Complete variable domain (other parts from reference TRBV5-1 and TRBJ1-1): KAGVTQTPRYLIKTRGQQVTLSCSPISGHRSVSWYQQTPGQGLQFLFEYFSETQRNKGNFPGRFSGRQFSNSRSEMNVSTLELGDSALYLCASSSRQHTTTEAFFGQGTRLTVV.

The V call is TRBV5-1, the J call TRBJ2-3, with 7 bases aligning to TRBD1. The germline CDR1 and CDR2 sequences are SGHRS and YFSETQ. Trimming at V came to 4 bases and at J to 4 bases, leaving 6 bases not matched to a gene. The CDR3 runs to 14 residues. For the CDR3, the DNA is TGCGCCAGCAGCGGCGGACAGGTGGCAGATACGCAGTATTTT. It yields the protein CASSGGQVADTQYF.

The chain employs TRBV7-3 and TRBJ2-5, with 11 bases identical to TRBD2. V was pared by 4 bases and J by 5 bases, with 3 bases of the junction left unmatched. In germline, CDR1 is SGHTA, CDR2 FQGTGA. The CDR3 consists of 14 residues. The CDR3 loop reads CASSSGTSGETQYF. CDR3 DNA: TGTGCCAGCAGCTCCGGGACTAGCGGTGAGACCCAGTACTTC.

V and J are TRBV18 and TRBJ1-2, with 7 bases that match TRBD1. The CDR3 spans 13 residues. Germline-derived CDR1 and CDR2 are KGHSH and LQKENI. V shed 5 bases and J 3 bases; nucleotides not matched to a gene: 3. The CDR3 loop reads CASSAGTDYGYTF. The CDR3 nucleotides read TGTGCCAGCTCAGCAGGGACAGACTATGGCTACACCTTC.

The genes are TRBV21-1 and TRBJ1-1; TRBD1, the D gene given by the table, was not confirmed from the DNA. TRBV21-1 is an annotated pseudogene. CDR3 length: 14 amino acids. CDR3 amino acids: CASSKETGDGEAFF. The CDR3 coding sequence is TGTGCCAGCAGCAAAGAGACAGGGGATGGTGAAGCTTTCTTT.

V and J are TRBV6-5 and TRBJ1-5; 9 bases are shared with TRBD1. This CDR3 is 15 amino acids long. With 4 bases clipped from V and 3 bases from J, the junction kept 4 bases outside the gene matches. Germline V gene lookup returns CDR1 MNHEY and CDR2 SVGAGI. In DNA form, the CDR3 reads TGTGCCAGCAGTTCGGGACAGGGAATCAATCAGCCCCAGCATTTT. Amino acids: CASSSGQGINQPQHF.

The chain is built from TRBV7-6 and TRBJ2-1; 8 bases are a match to TRBD2. The germline V gene has CDR1 SGHVS and CDR2 FNYEAQ. The V gene end was trimmed by 4 bases and the J gene end by 3 bases; junction bases not matched to a gene: 8. The CDR3 loop spans 16 amino acids. The CDR3 region has the DNA TGTGCCAGCAGCTCTACCCTCAGCGGGGGCTACAATGAGCAGTTCTTC. Translating gives CASSSTLSGGYNEQFF.

This chain links TRBV5-5 with TRBJ2-5, with a weak D call TRBD2 (6 bases). Trimming removed 3 bases at V and 5 bases at J, with 11 bases between. CDR3 length equals 13 residues. CDR1 and CDR2 from the germline V gene are SGHKS and YYEKEE (reference sequence). As DNA, the CDR3 is TGTGCCAGCAGCTCACCCGGAGGGGAGACCCAGTACTTC. This encodes CASSSPGGETQYF.

This sequence joins TRBV12-5 and TRBJ1-6; 9 nucleotides line up with TRBD1. The CDR3 is 19 residues long. V was clipped by 7 bases and J by 6 bases; unmatched bases: 19. Germline V gene lookup returns CDR1 LGHNT and CDR2 FRNRAP. The CDR3 loop reads CASEPRDRVSPPSNSPLHF. Written as DNA, the CDR3 is TGTGCTAGTGAACCCCGGGACAGGGTTTCCCCCCCAAGTAATTCACCCCTCCACTTT.